The present entry profiles one T cell receptor (beta chain) with its context. The antigen is not known. This specimen comes from a study of graft-versus-host responses after intestinal transplantation. The wider study: Multivisceral, liver-intestinal, or isolated intestinal grafts were transplanted into recipients. Every recipient underwent anti-thymocyte globulin induction, then tacrolimus and steroids for two to four years.

Notes on the study in general: Peak GvH clone levels in circulation were associated with early post-transplant HvG declines. Investigators detected GvH clones in recipient marrow, with some emerging earlier in ileum or blood.

CDR1 MDHEN and CDR2 SYDVKM come from the germline V gene. CDR3 size: 14 residues. V gave up 5 bases and J gave up 7 bases; unmatched junction bases: 8. Graft tissue was processed to release intraepithelial and lamina propria lymphocytes. Profiled with immunoSEQ multiplex PCR; TCRdb holds only in-frame clones, not every one. The sample consists of about 9,600 clones, roughly 79% of them appearing once. Specimen: ileum tissue, collected nearly 480 days after intestinal transplantation. The genes are TRBV28 and TRBJ1-5; TRBD1 aligns across 7 bases. The origin of this receptor is a human patient who received an intestinal transplant, so some T cells may come from the graft donor. CDR3 loop: CASSGAGGKQPQHF. DNA for the CDR3: TGTGCCAGCAGTGGGGCAGGGGGGAAACAGCCCCAGCATTTT.